This T cell receptor beta chain originates from a study of blood T cell repertoires in COVID-19. A case of COVID-19 had been met by exposed participants within 2 weeks before study entry. The CDR3 spans 15 residues. From germline, CDR1 is MNHEY and CDR2 SVGAGI. The V end was cut by 0 bases, the J end by 2 bases, with 9 bases between. Assay used: immunoSEQ multiplex PCR; TCRdb lists only in-frame clones, some missing. The sample lists around 190,000 clones, 84% seen once, with less than 3.5% in the top ten. This sequence was found in a woman in her twenties or thirties who had been exposed to COVID-19. Specimen: PBMCs or T cells enriched from blood (not recorded which). The J gene is TRBJ2-3, the V gene TRBV6-5; D is perhaps TRBD1 (6 bases). Here the CDR3 DNA reads TGTGCCAGCAGTTACTCCGACAGGTCCACAGATACGCAGTATTTT. This codes for CASSYSDRSTDTQYF.